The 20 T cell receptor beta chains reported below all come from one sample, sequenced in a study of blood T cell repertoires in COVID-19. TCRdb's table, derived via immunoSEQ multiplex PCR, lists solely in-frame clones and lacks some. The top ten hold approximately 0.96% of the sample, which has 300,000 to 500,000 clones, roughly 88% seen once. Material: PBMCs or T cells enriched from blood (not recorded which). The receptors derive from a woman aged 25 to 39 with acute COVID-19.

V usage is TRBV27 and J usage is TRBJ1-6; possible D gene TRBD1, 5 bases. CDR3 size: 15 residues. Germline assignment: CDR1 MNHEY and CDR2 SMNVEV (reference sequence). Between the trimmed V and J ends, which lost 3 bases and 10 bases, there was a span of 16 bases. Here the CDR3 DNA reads TGTGCCAGCAGTTTCTTCGGAAGGGGAGGGTCACCCCTCCACTTT. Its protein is CASSFFGRGGSPLHF.

This CDR3 is CASSPQGTGRETQYF. Written as DNA, the CDR3 is TGTGCCAGCAGCCCCCAAGGGACAGGAAGAGAGACCCAGTACTTC. The J gene is TRBJ2-5, the V gene TRBV3-1 (or the pseudogene TRBV3-2); 8 positions agree with TRBD1. The CDR3 contains 15 residues. V dropped 4 bases and J dropped 4; count of bases not matched to a gene: 8. Germline CDR1 reads LGHDT; CDR2 reads YNNKEL (reference sequence).

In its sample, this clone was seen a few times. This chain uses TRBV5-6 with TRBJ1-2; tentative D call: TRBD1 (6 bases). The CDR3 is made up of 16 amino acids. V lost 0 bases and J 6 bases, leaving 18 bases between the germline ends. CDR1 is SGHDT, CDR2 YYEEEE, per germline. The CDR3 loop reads CASSLARPGQGHGYTF. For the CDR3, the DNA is TGTGCCAGCAGCTTGGCCCGGCCAGGGCAGGGGCATGGCTACACCTTC.

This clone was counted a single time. CDR3 protein: CASRRQGVTEAFF. CDR3 sequence (DNA): TGTGCCAGCAGGCGACAGGGCGTCACTGAAGCTTTCTTT. This chain connects TRBV12-3 or TRBV12-4 to TRBJ1-1, with 7 nucleotides matching TRBD1. The V gene end was trimmed by 6 bases and the J gene end by 4 bases; junction bases not matched to a gene: 5. This CDR3 has 13 residues.

CDR3 loop: CASSSDWNTEAFF. CDR3 sequence (DNA): TGTGCCAGCAGCTCCGACTGGAATACTGAAGCTTTCTTT. The gene calls are TRBV7-3 and TRBJ1-1; the D is unclear. Trimming left V 4 bases short and J 5 bases short, with 11 bases between. CDR3 length equals 13 residues. The V gene's germline CDR1 is SGHTA and CDR2 FQGTGA.

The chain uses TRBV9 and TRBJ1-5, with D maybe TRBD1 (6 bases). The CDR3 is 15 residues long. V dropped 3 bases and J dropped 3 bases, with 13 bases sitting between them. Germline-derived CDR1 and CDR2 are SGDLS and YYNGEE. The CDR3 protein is CASSATGSFNQPQHF. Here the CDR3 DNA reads TGTGCCAGCAGCGCAACAGGGTCCTTCAATCAGCCCCAGCATTTT.

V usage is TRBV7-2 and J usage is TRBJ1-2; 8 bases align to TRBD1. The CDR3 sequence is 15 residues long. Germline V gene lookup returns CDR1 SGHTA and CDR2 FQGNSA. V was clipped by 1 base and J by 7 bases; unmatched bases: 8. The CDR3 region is CASSLVPQGASGYTF. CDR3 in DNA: TGTGCCAGCAGCTTAGTTCCCCAGGGGGCGAGTGGCTACACCTTC. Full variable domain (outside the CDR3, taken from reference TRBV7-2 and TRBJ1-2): GAGVSQSPSNKVTEKGKDVELRCDPISGHTALYWYRQSLGQGLEFLIYFQGNSAPDKSGLPSDRFSAERTGGSVSTLTIQRTQQEDSAVYLCASSLVPQGASGYTFGSGTRLTVV.

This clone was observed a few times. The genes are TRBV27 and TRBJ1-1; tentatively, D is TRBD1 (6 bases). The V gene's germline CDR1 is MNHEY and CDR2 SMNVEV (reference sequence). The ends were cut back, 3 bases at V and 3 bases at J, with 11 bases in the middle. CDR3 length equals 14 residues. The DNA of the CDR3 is TGTGCCAGCAGTTTGCGCAGGGGTTACACTGAAGCTTTCTTT. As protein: CASSLRRGYTEAFF.

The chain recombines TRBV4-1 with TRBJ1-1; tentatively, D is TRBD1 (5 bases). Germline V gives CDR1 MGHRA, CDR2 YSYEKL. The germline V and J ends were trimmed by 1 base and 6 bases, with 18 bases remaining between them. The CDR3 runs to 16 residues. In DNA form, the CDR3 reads TGCGCCAGCAGCCAAGGGCTTGGGGGGAAGATCCCTGAAGCTTTCTTT. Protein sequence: CASSQGLGGKIPEAFF.

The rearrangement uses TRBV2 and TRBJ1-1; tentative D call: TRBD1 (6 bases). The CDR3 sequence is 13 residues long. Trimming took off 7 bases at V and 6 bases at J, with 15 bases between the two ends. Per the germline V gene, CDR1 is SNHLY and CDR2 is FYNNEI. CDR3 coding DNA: TGTGCCAGCATCAGAGGGGGGGCTCCTGAAGCTTTCTTT. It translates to CASIRGGAPEAFF.

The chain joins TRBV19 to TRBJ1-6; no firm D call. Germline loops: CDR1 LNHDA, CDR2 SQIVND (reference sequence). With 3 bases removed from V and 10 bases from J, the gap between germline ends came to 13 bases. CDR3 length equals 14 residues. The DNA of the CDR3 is TGTGCCAGTAGTATCGTCAGGTTGAACTCACCCCTCCACTTT. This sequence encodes CASSIVRLNSPLHF. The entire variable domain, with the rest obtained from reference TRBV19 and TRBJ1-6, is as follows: DGGITQSPKYLFRKEGQNVTLSCEQNLNHDAMYWYRQDPGQGLRLIYYSQIVNDFQKGDIAEGYSVSREKKESFPLTVTSAQKNPTAFYLCASSIVRLNSPLHFGNGTRLTVT.

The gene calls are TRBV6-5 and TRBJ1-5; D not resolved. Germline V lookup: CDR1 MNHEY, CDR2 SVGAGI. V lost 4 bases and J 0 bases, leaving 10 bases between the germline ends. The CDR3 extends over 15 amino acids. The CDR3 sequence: CASSSAVGSNQPQHF. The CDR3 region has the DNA TGTGCCAGCAGTTCCGCGGTGGGTAGCAATCAGCCCCAGCATTTT.

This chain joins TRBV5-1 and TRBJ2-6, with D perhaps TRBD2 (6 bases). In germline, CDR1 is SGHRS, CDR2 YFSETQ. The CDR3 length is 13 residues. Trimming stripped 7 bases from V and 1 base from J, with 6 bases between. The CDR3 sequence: CASGGSGANVLTF. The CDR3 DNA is TGCGCCAGCGGGGGGTCTGGGGCCAACGTCCTGACTTTC.

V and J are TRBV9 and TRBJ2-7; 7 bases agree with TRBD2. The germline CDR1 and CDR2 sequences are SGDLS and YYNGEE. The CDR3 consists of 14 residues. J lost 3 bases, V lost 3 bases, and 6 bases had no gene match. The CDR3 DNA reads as TGTGCCAGCAGCGAGGGAGGGATGGACTACGAGCAGTACTTC. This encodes CASSEGGMDYEQYF.

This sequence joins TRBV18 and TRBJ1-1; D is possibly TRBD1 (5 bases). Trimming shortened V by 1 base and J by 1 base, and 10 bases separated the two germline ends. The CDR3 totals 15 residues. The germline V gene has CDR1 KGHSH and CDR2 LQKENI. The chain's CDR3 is CASSPQLTENTEAFF. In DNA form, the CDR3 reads TGTGCCAGCTCACCACAATTGACAGAGAACACTGAAGCTTTCTTT.

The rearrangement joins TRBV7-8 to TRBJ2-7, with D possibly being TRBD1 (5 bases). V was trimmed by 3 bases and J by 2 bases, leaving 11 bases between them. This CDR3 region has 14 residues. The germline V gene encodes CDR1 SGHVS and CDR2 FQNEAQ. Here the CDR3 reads CASSFWGRAYEQYF. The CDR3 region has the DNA TGTGCCAGCAGCTTCTGGGGCCGGGCCTACGAGCAGTACTTC.

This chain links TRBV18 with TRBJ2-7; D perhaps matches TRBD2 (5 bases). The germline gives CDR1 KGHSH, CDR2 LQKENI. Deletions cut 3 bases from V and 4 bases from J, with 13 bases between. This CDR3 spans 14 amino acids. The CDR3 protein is CASSPGLGRYEQYF. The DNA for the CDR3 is TGTGCCAGCTCACCCGGACTCGGCCGGTACGAGCAGTACTTC.

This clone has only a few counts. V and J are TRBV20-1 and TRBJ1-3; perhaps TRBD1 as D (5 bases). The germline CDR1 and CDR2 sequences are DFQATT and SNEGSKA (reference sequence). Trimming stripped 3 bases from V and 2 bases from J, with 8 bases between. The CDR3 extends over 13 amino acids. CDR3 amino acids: CSASWGAGNTIYF. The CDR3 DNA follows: TGCAGTGCTAGTTGGGGGGCTGGAAACACCATATATTTT.

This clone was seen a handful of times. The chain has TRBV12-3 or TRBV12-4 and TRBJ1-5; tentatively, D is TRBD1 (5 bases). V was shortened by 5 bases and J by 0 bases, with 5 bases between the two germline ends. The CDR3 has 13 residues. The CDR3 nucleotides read TGTGCCAGCAGTGACAGTAGCAATCAGCCCCAGCATTTT. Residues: CASSDSSNQPQHF.

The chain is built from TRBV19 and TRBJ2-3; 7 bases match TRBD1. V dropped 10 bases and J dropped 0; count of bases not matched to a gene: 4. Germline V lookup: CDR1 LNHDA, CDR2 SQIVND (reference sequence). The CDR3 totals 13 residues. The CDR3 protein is CATGQSSTDTQYF. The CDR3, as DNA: TGTGCCACGGGACAGTCTAGCACAGATACGCAGTATTTT.